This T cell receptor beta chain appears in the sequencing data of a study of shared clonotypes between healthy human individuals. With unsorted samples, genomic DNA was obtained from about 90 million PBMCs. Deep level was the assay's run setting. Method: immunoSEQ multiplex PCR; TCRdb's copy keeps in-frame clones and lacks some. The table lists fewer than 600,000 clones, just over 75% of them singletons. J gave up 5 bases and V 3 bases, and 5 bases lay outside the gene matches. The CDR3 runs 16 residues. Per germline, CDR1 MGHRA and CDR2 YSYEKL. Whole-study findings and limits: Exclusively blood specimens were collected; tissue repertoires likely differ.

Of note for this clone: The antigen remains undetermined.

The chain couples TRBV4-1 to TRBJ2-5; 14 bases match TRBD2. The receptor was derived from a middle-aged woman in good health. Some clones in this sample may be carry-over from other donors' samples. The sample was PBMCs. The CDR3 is CASSQLGLAGVETQYF. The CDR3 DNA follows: TGCGCCAGCAGCCAGCTGGGACTAGCGGGAGTGGAGACCCAGTACTTC.